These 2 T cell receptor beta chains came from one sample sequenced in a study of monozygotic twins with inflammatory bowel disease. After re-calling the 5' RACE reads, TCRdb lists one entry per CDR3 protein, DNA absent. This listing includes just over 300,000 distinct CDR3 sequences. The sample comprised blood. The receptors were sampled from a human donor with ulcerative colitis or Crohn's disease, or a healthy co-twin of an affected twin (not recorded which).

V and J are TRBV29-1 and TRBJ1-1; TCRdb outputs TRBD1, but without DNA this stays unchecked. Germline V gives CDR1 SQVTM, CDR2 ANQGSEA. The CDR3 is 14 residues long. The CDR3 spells CSVDRVFGAFEAFF.

CDR3 sequence reads: CASSPQREIHNEQFF. This chain uses TRBV11-2 with TRBJ2-1; the D call of TRBD2 rests on TCRdb alone, since no DNA is present to check it. Germline CDR1 SGHAT, CDR2 FQNNGV. The CDR3 contains 15 residues. The full variable domain, with the rest looked up from reference TRBV11-2 and TRBJ2-1, is EAGVAQSPRYKIIEKRQSVAFWCNPISGHATLYWYQQILGQGPKLLIQFQNNGVVDDSQLPKDRFSAERLKGVDSTLKIQPAKLEDSAVYLCASSPQREIHNEQFFGPGTRLTVL.